The source of this TCR beta chain is a study of cytomegalovirus exposure and HLA in healthy donors. Study-wide results and limits: Around 160 TCR beta chains were listed as cytomegalovirus-associated. In a later analysis, V- and J-gene trimming of beta chains associated with a DCLRE1C missense variant, replicated independently. Accurate prediction of HLA-A and HLA-B alleles (for most subjects) was reportedly achieved from TCR beta sequences.

Germline CDR1 and CDR2: MDHEN and SYDVKM. This CDR3 is built from 14 residues. Trimming removed 5 bases from V and 2 bases from J; junction bases left unmatched: 2. The PCR employed 60 Vbeta primers together with 13 Jbeta primers. The repertoire was sequenced with immunoSEQ multiplex PCR; TCRdb's copy has only in-frame clones and lacks some. The table has about 120,000 clones, more than 55% seen once. Worth noting for this clone: What it binds is unknown.

The sequence was obtained from a man aged 18 to 35 in good health and CMV-seronegative. This chain joins TRBV28 and TRBJ1-3, with 8 positions matching TRBD1. Sequencing was performed on PBMCs. CDR3 bases: TGTGCCAGCAGTACAGGGGGGCCTGGAAACACCATATATTTT. As protein: CASSTGGPGNTIYF.